Listed below are T cell receptor beta chains from one sample, sequenced in a study of cytomegalovirus exposure and HLA in healthy donors. Method: immunoSEQ multiplex PCR; TCRdb's copy keeps in-frame clones and lacks some. The repertoire holds 75,000 to 90,000 clones, with roughly 70% as singletons. The sample comprised PBMCs. The receptors come from a young man in good health and CMV-seropositive. Each CDR3 is given with its conserved first and last residue. D genes are given only for firm matches. Only part of the rows carry a size: once, few, many, or a class if the clone is expanded.

v_call: TRBV29-1; d_call: -; j_call: TRBJ2-1; clone_size: -; cdr3_nt: TGCAGCGTTCAGGTAACTGAGCAGTTCTTC; cdr3_aa: CSVQVTEQFF
v_call: TRBV30; d_call: TRBD2; j_call: TRBJ2-1; clone_size: -; cdr3_nt: TGTGCCTGGAGTGTCCCTAGCGGGGGAGGTAATGAGCAGTTCTTC; cdr3_aa: CAWSVPSGGGNEQFF
v_call: TRBV10-3; d_call: TRBD1; j_call: TRBJ1-6; clone_size: -; cdr3_nt: TGTGCCATCAGTTCGACAGGGGGAGCTTCACCCCTCCACTTT; cdr3_aa: CAISSTGGASPLHF
v_call: TRBV28; d_call: -; j_call: TRBJ2-4; clone_size: -; cdr3_nt: TGTGCCAGCAGTTCCCCCCGGGCGGGGTTGGGAAACATTCAGTACTTC; cdr3_aa: CASSSPRAGLGNIQYF
v_call: TRBV7-7; d_call: TRBD1; j_call: TRBJ1-2; clone_size: few; cdr3_nt: TGTGCTAGCAGCCTACAGGGGGCAAACTATGGCTACACCTTC; cdr3_aa: CASSLQGANYGYTF
v_call: TRBV28; d_call: TRBD1; j_call: TRBJ2-1; clone_size: -; cdr3_nt: TGTGCCAGCAGCCTGACAGGGATGAATGAGCAGTTCTTC; cdr3_aa: CASSLTGMNEQFF
v_call: TRBV27; d_call: TRBD1; j_call: TRBJ1-2; clone_size: -; cdr3_nt: TGTGCCAGCAGCTCTCAGACAGGGGGATTAGGTGGCTACACCTTC; cdr3_aa: CASSSQTGGLGGYTF
v_call: TRBV14; d_call: -; j_call: TRBJ1-1; clone_size: few; cdr3_nt: TGTGCCAGCAGCCAATCTTACACTGAAGCTTTCTTT; cdr3_aa: CASSQSYTEAFF
v_call: TRBV5-1; d_call: TRBD1; j_call: TRBJ1-5; clone_size: -; cdr3_nt: TGCGCCAGCAGCCTTGGACAGGGTGGCCAGCCCCAGAATTTT; cdr3_aa: CASSLGQGGQPQNF
v_call: TRBV6-5; d_call: -; j_call: TRBJ1-3; clone_size: -; cdr3_nt: TGTGCCAGCAGCCCTCTGAGATCTGGAAACACCATATATTTT; cdr3_aa: CASSPLRSGNTIYF
v_call: TRBV7-9; d_call: TRBD1; j_call: TRBJ1-5; clone_size: -; cdr3_nt: TGTGCCAGCAGCCACCCCGAGGGACAGGGGGCGAAGGATCAGCCCCAGCATTTT; cdr3_aa: CASSHPEGQGAKDQPQHF
v_call: TRBV6-6; d_call: -; j_call: TRBJ1-1; clone_size: -; cdr3_nt: TGTGCCAGCAGTACGACGGGTAGCACTGAAGCTTTCTTT; cdr3_aa: CASSTTGSTEAFF
v_call: TRBV19; d_call: -; j_call: TRBJ1-2; clone_size: -; cdr3_nt: TGTGCCAGTAGCATAGGGACTGGCTATGGCTACACCTTC; cdr3_aa: CASSIGTGYGYTF
v_call: TRBV7-2; d_call: TRBD1; j_call: TRBJ2-7; clone_size: -; cdr3_nt: TGTGCCAGCAGCCGACAGCGACAGGGCTACGAGCAGTACTTC; cdr3_aa: CASSRQRQGYEQYF
v_call: TRBV6-5; d_call: TRBD1; j_call: TRBJ2-7; clone_size: -; cdr3_nt: TGTGCCAGCCGACAGGGGGCTCGGAACGAGCAGTACTTC; cdr3_aa: CASRQGARNEQYF
v_call: TRBV15; d_call: TRBD1; j_call: TRBJ2-7; clone_size: once; cdr3_nt: TGTGCCACCAGCAGATACCGGGACAGAGGTTACGAGCAGTACTTC; cdr3_aa: CATSRYRDRGYEQYF
v_call: TRBV9; d_call: TRBD1; j_call: TRBJ2-5; clone_size: -; cdr3_nt: TGTGCCAGCAGCCCTGGGGACAGCCAAGAGACCCAGTACTTC; cdr3_aa: CASSPGDSQETQYF
v_call: TRBV4-2; d_call: TRBD2; j_call: TRBJ2-7; clone_size: -; cdr3_nt: TGTGCCAGCAGCCAAGGAGAAGCTAGCGGAGTCTACGAGCAGTACTTC; cdr3_aa: CASSQGEASGVYEQYF
v_call: TRBV30; d_call: TRBD1; j_call: TRBJ2-7; clone_size: -; cdr3_nt: TGTGCCTCGGGACAGAGCCAATACGAGCAGTACTTC; cdr3_aa: CASGQSQYEQYF
v_call: TRBV27; d_call: -; j_call: TRBJ1-1; clone_size: -; cdr3_nt: TGTGCCAGCAGTGGAGTTGGGGGCCGATTAAACACTGAAGCTTTCTTT; cdr3_aa: CASSGVGGRLNTEAFF
v_call: TRBV9; d_call: TRBD1; j_call: TRBJ2-7; clone_size: -; cdr3_nt: TGTGCCAGCAGCTTCACAGGGGGAGCCTACGAGCAGTACTTC; cdr3_aa: CASSFTGGAYEQYF
v_call: TRBV5-1; d_call: TRBD1; j_call: TRBJ1-1; clone_size: -; cdr3_nt: TGCGCCAGCAGGGCAGGGGGAGGTTGGAGGACTGAAGCTTTCTTT; cdr3_aa: CASRAGGGWRTEAFF
v_call: TRBV27; d_call: TRBD1; j_call: TRBJ1-1; clone_size: -; cdr3_nt: TGTGCCAGCAGTTTTTCCGGGACAGGGAGGACTGAAGCTTTCTTT; cdr3_aa: CASSFSGTGRTEAFF
v_call: TRBV27; d_call: TRBD2; j_call: TRBJ2-1; clone_size: -; cdr3_nt: TGTGCCAGCAGTTCGGGACTAGCGGGAGGGGCCTACAATGAGCAGTTCTTC; cdr3_aa: CASSSGLAGGAYNEQFF
v_call: TRBV4-2; d_call: -; j_call: TRBJ2-3; clone_size: -; cdr3_nt: TGTGCCAGCAGCCAAGATCCTTGGGCTACCATAACAGATACGCAGTATTTT; cdr3_aa: CASSQDPWATITDTQYF
v_call: TRBV29-1; d_call: -; j_call: TRBJ1-2; clone_size: -; cdr3_nt: TGCAGCGTTGGGGGCGAGGTTAACTATGGCTACACCTTC; cdr3_aa: CSVGGEVNYGYTF
v_call: TRBV14; d_call: TRBD1; j_call: TRBJ1-1; clone_size: -; cdr3_nt: TGTGCCAGCAGCCGACAGGGTAACACTGAAGCTTTCTTT; cdr3_aa: CASSRQGNTEAFF
v_call: TRBV9; d_call: TRBD2; j_call: TRBJ2-1; clone_size: -; cdr3_nt: TGTGCCAGCGGTACTAGCGGGGGCTACAATGAGCAGTTCTTC; cdr3_aa: CASGTSGGYNEQFF
v_call: TRBV5-1; d_call: -; j_call: TRBJ1-1; clone_size: -; cdr3_nt: TGCGCCAGCAGCAAAAAGGTTGGGGGCGCTAACACTGAAGCTTTCTTT; cdr3_aa: CASSKKVGGANTEAFF
v_call: TRBV7-2; d_call: -; j_call: TRBJ1-5; clone_size: -; cdr3_nt: TGTGCCAGCAGCCCAGGACAGCCTAACTTCAATCAGCCCCAGCATTTT; cdr3_aa: CASSPGQPNFNQPQHF
v_call: TRBV5-1; d_call: TRBD2; j_call: TRBJ2-7; clone_size: -; cdr3_nt: TGCGCCAGCAGCCTTCTTCTAGCGGGAGGTTCCTACGAGCAGTACTTC; cdr3_aa: CASSLLLAGGSYEQYF
v_call: TRBV5-1; d_call: TRBD1; j_call: TRBJ2-7; clone_size: -; cdr3_nt: TGCGCCAGCAGCATGAACAGGGGGCCAGCCTACGAGCAGTACTTC; cdr3_aa: CASSMNRGPAYEQYF
v_call: TRBV7-9; d_call: -; j_call: TRBJ1-5; clone_size: once; cdr3_nt: TGTGCCAGCAGCGTGACAGCAACGGGGCCCCAGCATTTT; cdr3_aa: CASSVTATGPQHF
v_call: TRBV4-3; d_call: TRBD1; j_call: TRBJ2-5; clone_size: -; cdr3_nt: TGCGCCAGCAGCCAAGGGACAGGGGGGTACCAAGAGACCCAGTACTTC; cdr3_aa: CASSQGTGGYQETQYF
v_call: TRBV29-1; d_call: -; j_call: TRBJ2-3; clone_size: -; cdr3_nt: TGCAGCGTTGAAGCGACCGGAGCAGATACGCAGTATTTT; cdr3_aa: CSVEATGADTQYF
v_call: TRBV5-1; d_call: -; j_call: TRBJ1-5; clone_size: -; cdr3_nt: TGCGCCAGCAGCCTTGATGGGGGCGACCAGCCCCAGCATTTT; cdr3_aa: CASSLDGGDQPQHF
v_call: TRBV5-6; d_call: -; j_call: TRBJ1-1; clone_size: many; cdr3_nt: TGTGCCAGCAGCTTCCAGGGTTGGACTGAAGCTTTCTTT; cdr3_aa: CASSFQGWTEAFF
v_call: TRBV2; d_call: TRBD1; j_call: TRBJ1-2; clone_size: few; cdr3_nt: TGTGCCAGCAGTGGACAGGGGGCGAGCGGCTACACCTTC; cdr3_aa: CASSGQGASGYTF
v_call: TRBV2; d_call: TRBD1; j_call: TRBJ1-2; clone_size: -; cdr3_nt: TGTGCCAGCAGTGAAACTCAGGGGGAGGGCTACACCTTC; cdr3_aa: CASSETQGEGYTF
v_call: TRBV4-2; d_call: TRBD2; j_call: TRBJ2-7; clone_size: -; cdr3_nt: TGTGCCAGCAGCCAAGAATCGGGGAGCGGGGGGTTTCCCTACGAGCAGTACTTC; cdr3_aa: CASSQESGSGGFPYEQYF
v_call: TRBV4-3; d_call: TRBD2; j_call: TRBJ2-5; clone_size: -; cdr3_nt: TGCGCCAGCAGCCAAGATAGGCGGGAGGGAGAGACCCAGTACTTC; cdr3_aa: CASSQDRREGETQYF
v_call: TRBV28; d_call: -; j_call: TRBJ2-7; clone_size: -; cdr3_nt: TGTGCCAGCAGTGGGGCACTCGGATCCTACGAGCAGTACTTC; cdr3_aa: CASSGALGSYEQYF
v_call: TRBV5-1; d_call: -; j_call: TRBJ1-4; clone_size: -; cdr3_nt: TGCGCCAGCAGCTTGGGGGGGGTTAATGAAAAACTGTTTTTT; cdr3_aa: CASSLGGVNEKLFF
v_call: TRBV9; d_call: TRBD2; j_call: TRBJ2-7; clone_size: once; cdr3_nt: TGTGCCAGCAGCGATGGGGGAGGGGTCGTCCACGAGCAGTACTTC; cdr3_aa: CASSDGGGVVHEQYF
v_call: TRBV19; d_call: TRBD1; j_call: TRBJ2-7; clone_size: once; cdr3_nt: TGTGCCAGTAGCCCAAAACAGGGGATTTCCTACGAGCGGTACTTC; cdr3_aa: CASSPKQGISYERYF
v_call: TRBV2; d_call: TRBD1; j_call: TRBJ1-5; clone_size: few; cdr3_nt: TGTGCCAGCAGTGAAGGACCGGACAGGGGGGGACAGCCCCAGCATTTT; cdr3_aa: CASSEGPDRGGQPQHF
v_call: TRBV19; d_call: -; j_call: TRBJ1-4; clone_size: few; cdr3_nt: TGTGCCAGTAGTAGGCTTGCAACTAATGAAAAACTGTTTTTT; cdr3_aa: CASSRLATNEKLFF
v_call: TRBV6-5; d_call: TRBD1; j_call: TRBJ2-7; clone_size: few; cdr3_nt: TGTGCCAGCAGCTTGGGACAGTTCTTCTACGAGCAGTACTTC; cdr3_aa: CASSLGQFFYEQYF
v_call: TRBV5-1; d_call: TRBD1; j_call: TRBJ2-1; clone_size: -; cdr3_nt: TGCGCCAGCAGCCTCGACAGGGGGTCCTACAATGAGCAGTTCTTC; cdr3_aa: CASSLDRGSYNEQFF
v_call: TRBV6-1; d_call: -; j_call: TRBJ1-4; clone_size: -; cdr3_nt: TGTGCCAGCAGTGGGGAGGCCGGTGAAAAACTGTTTTTT; cdr3_aa: CASSGEAGEKLFF
v_call: TRBV2; d_call: TRBD2; j_call: TRBJ2-7; clone_size: -; cdr3_nt: TGTGCCAGTCGGGAGGCCTACGAGCAGTACTTC; cdr3_aa: CASREAYEQYF